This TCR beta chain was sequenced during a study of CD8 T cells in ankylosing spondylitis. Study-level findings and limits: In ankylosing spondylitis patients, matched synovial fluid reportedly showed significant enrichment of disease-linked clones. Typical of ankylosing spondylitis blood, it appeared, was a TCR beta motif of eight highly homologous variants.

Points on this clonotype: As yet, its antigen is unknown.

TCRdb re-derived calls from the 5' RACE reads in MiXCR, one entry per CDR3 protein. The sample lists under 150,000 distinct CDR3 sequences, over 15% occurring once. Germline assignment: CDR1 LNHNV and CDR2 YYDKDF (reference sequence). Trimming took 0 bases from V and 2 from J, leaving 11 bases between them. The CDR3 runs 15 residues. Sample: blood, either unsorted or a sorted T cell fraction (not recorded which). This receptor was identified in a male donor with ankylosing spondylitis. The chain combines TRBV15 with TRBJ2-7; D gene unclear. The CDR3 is CATSRDRAVPYEQYF. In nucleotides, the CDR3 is TGTGCCACCAGCAGAGATAGGGCAGTTCCCTACGAGCAGTACTTC. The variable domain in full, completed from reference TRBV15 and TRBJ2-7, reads DAMVIQNPRYQVTQFGKPVTLSCSQTLNHNVMYWYQQKSSQAPKLLFHYYDKDFNNEADTPDNFQSRRPNTSFCFLDIRSPGLGDTAMYLCATSRDRAVPYEQYFGPGTRLTVT.